One TCR beta chain is described in this entry. Its specificity is not known. TCR beta cDNA libraries included unique molecular identifiers. TCRdb redid the calling of the PCR reads with MiXCR, one entry per CDR3 protein. The profile shows 650,000 to 900,000 distinct CDR3 sequences, more than 45% of them singletons. This specimen belongs to a study of post-analysis software for immune sequencing data. Whole-study results and caveats: Four to six TRBV segments were more frequent in patients than controls; TRBV5-6, TRBV5-1 and TRBV20-1 belonged to this group. People with multiple sclerosis had a significantly lower normalized Chao1 diversity than controls did. F-measure co-clustering was strong for batch-matched samples.

The CDR3 loop spans 13 amino acids. The J segment lost 12 bases and the V segment lost 5 bases, leaving 4 bases of the junction unmatched. The sample consisted of blood. This chain connects TRBV12-3 or TRBV12-4 to TRBJ1-6, with 10 bases lining up with TRBD1. The receptor was derived from a girl aged 5 to 17 with multiple sclerosis. In DNA, the CDR3 is TGTGCCAGCAGTGGCAGGGACAGGGGACCCCTCCACTTT. It specifies CASSGRDRGPLHF.